This T cell receptor beta chain emerged from a study of T cell responses to AZD1222 COVID-19 vaccine. Only in-frame clones appear in the TCRdb table, and some are missing; sequencing was by immunoSEQ multiplex PCR. The sample carries over 45,000 clones, 87% recorded once. Note on this clone: Its matching antigen is unknown.

Whole-study results and caveats: There were mostly white British donors and more females than males, and clonal diversity was possibly underestimated.

Germline V gene lookup returns CDR1 LNHNV and CDR2 YYDKDF (reference sequence). V was pared by 6 bases and J by 1 base, with 7 bases between. This CDR3 spans 14 amino acids. The material sequenced was peripheral blood, taken on day 0 of AZD1222 vaccination. The V and J genes are TRBV15 and TRBJ1-6; D might be TRBD1 (6 bases). The receptor's source is an adult in good health. Written as DNA, the CDR3 is TGTGCCACCAGGCAGGGGTCCTATAATTCACCCCTCCACTTT. Encoded protein: CATRQGSYNSPLHF.